The clone carrying this T cell receptor beta chain was seen ten or more times. What it recognizes is unknown. The study profiled TCR beta VDJ and CDR3 using genomic DNA as template. Using its own MiXCR run on the reads, TCRdb lists one record per CDR3 protein. Of hundreds of thousands of distinct CDR3 sequences listed, around 33% are singletons. V lost 3 bases and J lost 5; bases outside the gene matches: 5. Looked up from germline, CDR1 is SGDLS and CDR2 is YYNGEE. The CDR3 is 15 amino acids. Flow cytometry had shown expanded CD8+CD57+ cells in the patients chosen for sequencing. Everyone among the patients had severe acquired aplastic anemia. The entry originates in a study of CD8+CD57+ T cells in acquired aplastic anemia. Overall study results and limits: A set of 25 to 35 CD8+ CDR3 sequences was shared between patients and controls, and these sequences appeared highly expressed in patients.

Sequenced input: sorted CD4+, CD8+, or CD8+CD57+ T cells (not recorded which) from PBMCs. V and J are TRBV9 and TRBJ1-2; TRBD1 matches at 12 bases. The TCR comes from a human donor with aplastic anemia. CDR3 bases: TGTGCCAGCAGCGAGGGACAGGGGGCACCATATGGCTACACCTTC. Its protein is CASSEGQGAPYGYTF.